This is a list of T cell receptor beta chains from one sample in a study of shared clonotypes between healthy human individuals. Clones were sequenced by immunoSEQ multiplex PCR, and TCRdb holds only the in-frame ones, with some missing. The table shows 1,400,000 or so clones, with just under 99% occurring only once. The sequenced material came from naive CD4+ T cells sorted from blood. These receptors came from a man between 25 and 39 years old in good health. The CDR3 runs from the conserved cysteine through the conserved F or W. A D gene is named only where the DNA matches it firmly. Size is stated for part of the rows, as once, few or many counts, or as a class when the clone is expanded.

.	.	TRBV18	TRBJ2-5	TGTGCCAGCTCAGAGGGTGTGGGCAAAGAGACCCAGTACTTC	CASSEGVGKETQYF
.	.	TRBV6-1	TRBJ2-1	TGTGCCAGCAGCCCGAGGGGGGGAGGTGAGCAGTTCTTC	CASSPRGGGEQFF
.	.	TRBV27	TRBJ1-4	TGTGCCAGCAAAATACTTGCAACTAATGAAAAACTGTTTTTT	CASKILATNEKLFF
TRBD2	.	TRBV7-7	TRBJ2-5	TGTGCCAGCAGCCTCGGACTAGCGGGAGCAGAGACCCAGTACTTC	CASSLGLAGAETQYF
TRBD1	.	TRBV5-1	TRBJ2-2	TGCGCCAGCAGCGCAGGGGGCCGAACCGGGGAGCTGTTTTTT	CASSAGGRTGELFF
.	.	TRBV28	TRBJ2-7	TGTGCCAGCAGTTTGACGTGGCCCCACGAGCAGTACTTC	CASSLTWPHEQYF
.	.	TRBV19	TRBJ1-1	TGTGCCAGTAGTGCCGCCGGTATTGGTGGGGGGCGAACTGAAGCTTTCTTT	CASSAAGIGGGRTEAFF
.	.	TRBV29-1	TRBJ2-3	TGCAGCGCGCGCCAGGGTCCGGATACGCAGTATTTT	CSARQGPDTQYF
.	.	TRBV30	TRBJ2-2	TGTGCCTGGAGTCCCACAGGGACCGGGGAGCTGTTTTTT	CAWSPTGTGELFF
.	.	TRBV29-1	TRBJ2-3	TGCAGCGTCGCCCTCCCAGATACGCAGTATTTT	CSVALPDTQYF
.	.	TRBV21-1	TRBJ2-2	TGTGCCAGCAGCCAACCGTGGCTAGCGGGATGCTCGAACACCGGGGAGCTGTTTTTT	CASSQPWLAGCSNTGELFF
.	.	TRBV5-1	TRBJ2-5	TGCGCCAGCAGCTTGAGAGGGGACTACCAAGAGACCCAGTACTTC	CASSLRGDYQETQYF
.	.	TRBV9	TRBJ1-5	TGTGCCAGCAGCGTCGGTCAGGTTCATCAGCCCCAGCATTTT	CASSVGQVHQPQHF
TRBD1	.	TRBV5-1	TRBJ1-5	TGCGCCAGCAGTCCGGGACAGGGGGATCAGCCCCAGCATTTT	CASSPGQGDQPQHF
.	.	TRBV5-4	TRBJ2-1	TGTGCCAGCTCTCGCACGGGGCACAGAGATGAGCAGTTCTTC	CASSRTGHRDEQFF
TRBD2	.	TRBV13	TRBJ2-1	TGTGCCATCAAGACTAGCGGGAATAAAGGGGGCTACAATGAGCAGTTCTTC	CAIKTSGNKGGYNEQFF
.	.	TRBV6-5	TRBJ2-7	TGTGCCACCAGAGAGAGATACGAGCAGTACTTC	CATRERYEQYF
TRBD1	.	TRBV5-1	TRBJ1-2	TGCGCCAGCAGTACAGGGGAAATTCAGGACTATGGCTACACCTTC	CASSTGEIQDYGYTF
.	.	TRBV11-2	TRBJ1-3	TGTGCCAGCAGCTTACAACCCTCTGGAAACACCATATATTTT	CASSLQPSGNTIYF
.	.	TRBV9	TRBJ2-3	TGTGCCAGCAGCGTAGATTCTGGGGTAGATACGCAGTATTTT	CASSVDSGVDTQYF
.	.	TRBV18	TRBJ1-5	TGTGCCAGCTCACCATTAAGGGTTGGGCCAGTCCCTAGCAATCAGCCCCAGCATTTT	CASSPLRVGPVPSNQPQHF
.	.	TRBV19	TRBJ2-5	TGTGCCAGTAGTGTACTTAGGCCGGGCGAGACCCAGTACTTC	CASSVLRPGETQYF
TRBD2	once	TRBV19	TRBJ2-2	TGTGCCAGTATCGGTTTCGGGAGGAACGGGGAGCTGTTTTTT	CASIGFGRNGELFF
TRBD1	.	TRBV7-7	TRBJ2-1	TGTGCCAGCAGCCTGACAGGGGGAGGAAGCAATGAGCAGTTCTTC	CASSLTGGGSNEQFF
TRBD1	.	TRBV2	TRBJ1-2	TGTGCCAGCAGTGAAGGGACAGGGCAAGCTAACTATGGCTACACCTTC	CASSEGTGQANYGYTF
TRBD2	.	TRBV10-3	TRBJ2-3	TGTGCCATCAGTGACCTAGCGGGCACAGATACGCAGTATTTT	CAISDLAGTDTQYF
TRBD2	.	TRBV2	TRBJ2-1	TGTGCCAGCAGTGAAGCGAGCGGGAGGGTTGAGCAGTTCTTC	CASSEASGRVEQFF
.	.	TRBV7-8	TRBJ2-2	TGTGCCAGCAGCTTATTGCGGATAAACACCGGGGAGCTGTTTTTT	CASSLLRINTGELFF
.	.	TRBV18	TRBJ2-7	TGTGCCAGCTCACCTAACCAGGGGGGGACCGAGCAGTACTTC	CASSPNQGGTEQYF
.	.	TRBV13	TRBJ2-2	TGTGCCAGCAGCTTCCACCTGGGGAACACCGGGGAGCTGTTTTTT	CASSFHLGNTGELFF